Described below is a single T cell receptor (beta chain) sequence and its context. Its target is not known. This sample is drawn from a study of CD8 T cells in ankylosing spondylitis. The CDR3 consists of 15 residues. Germline V gene sequence: CDR1 KGHSH, CDR2 LQKENI. V lost 1 base to trimming and J lost 6 bases, with 13 bases between them. TCRdb reprocessed the 5' RACE reads via MiXCR and lists one record per CDR3 protein. There are 200,000 or so distinct CDR3 sequences in the sample; under 15% occur only once, and roughly 11% lies in the top ten. The study's findings and limits: Significantly higher representation of disease-linked clones was reported for matched ankylosing spondylitis synovial fluid. Some of these motif variants have turned up before, in reports on reactive arthritis synovial fluid and blood.

The rearrangement joins TRBV18 to TRBJ2-4; perhaps TRBD1 as D (6 bases). This clonotype was obtained from a female donor with ankylosing spondylitis or in good health (not recorded which). Sequenced sample: blood, either unsorted or a sorted T cell fraction (not recorded which). Here the CDR3 DNA reads TGTGCCAGCTCACCACTGGGGGCTAGCTCAAACATTCAGTACTTC. Encoded protein: CASSPLGASSNIQYF.